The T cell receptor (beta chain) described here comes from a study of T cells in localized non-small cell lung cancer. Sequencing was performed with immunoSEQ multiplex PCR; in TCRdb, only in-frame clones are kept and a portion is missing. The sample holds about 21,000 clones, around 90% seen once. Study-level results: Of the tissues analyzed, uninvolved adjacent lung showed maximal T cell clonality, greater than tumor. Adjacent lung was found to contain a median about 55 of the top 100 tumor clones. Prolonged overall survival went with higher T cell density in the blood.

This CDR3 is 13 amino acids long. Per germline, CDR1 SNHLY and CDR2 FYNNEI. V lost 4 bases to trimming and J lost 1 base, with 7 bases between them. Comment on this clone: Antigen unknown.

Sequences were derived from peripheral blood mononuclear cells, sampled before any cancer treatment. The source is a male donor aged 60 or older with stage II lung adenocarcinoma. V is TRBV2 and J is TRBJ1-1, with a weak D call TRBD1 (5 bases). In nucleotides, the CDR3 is TGTGCCAGCAGTGTGCAGGGGAACACTGAAGCTTTCTTT. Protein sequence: CASSVQGNTEAFF.